These 5 T cell receptor beta chains share one sample of origin, sequenced in a study of blood T cell repertoires in COVID-19. Sequencing used immunoSEQ multiplex PCR; TCRdb keeps in-frame clones, though not all of them. The sample holds 30,000 to 40,000 clones, 80% to 90% seen once. Sequences were obtained from peripheral blood. Receptor source: a woman aged 70-85 years with active COVID-19.

The rearrangement links TRBV25-1 to TRBJ2-7; 8 bases fit TRBD1. V shed 5 bases and J 6 bases; nucleotides not matched to a gene: 12. CDR1 is MGHDK, CDR2 SYGVNS, per germline. CDR3 length: 15 residues. The CDR3: CASSYLGQGRGEQYF. Written as DNA, the CDR3 is TGTGCCAGCAGTTACCTCGGACAGGGCCGCGGCGAGCAGTACTTC.

The chain uses TRBV19 and TRBJ1-2; tentative D call: TRBD1 (6 bases). The CDR3 sequence is 16 residues long. Germline V CDR1 and CDR2: LNHDA, SQIVND (reference sequence). Trimming shortened V by 4 bases and J by 0 bases, and 15 bases separated the two germline ends. The DNA for the CDR3 is TGTGCCAGTAGTAACTTTGACAGGCCTACTAACTATGGCTACACCTTC. This encodes CASSNFDRPTNYGYTF.

This clone came up once. The rearrangement uses TRBV9 and TRBJ2-3; 8 bases align to TRBD2. The CDR3 runs 14 residues. The V gene's germline CDR1 is SGDLS and CDR2 YYNGEE. V was pared by 4 bases and J by 3 bases, with 4 bases of the junction left unmatched. CDR3 loop: CASSPQRGTDTQYF. CDR3 DNA sequence: TGTGCCAGCAGCCCACAGCGGGGGACAGATACGCAGTATTTT.

V usage is TRBV28 and J usage is TRBJ2-1; a possible D gene is TRBD2 (6 bases). Germline values: CDR1 MDHEN, CDR2 SYDVKM. With 3 bases removed from V and 2 bases from J, the gap between germline ends came to 17 bases. The CDR3 covers 17 residues. CDR3 loop: CASSFQAGRITYNEQFF. The CDR3 DNA is TGTGCCAGCAGTTTCCAGGCGGGGAGAATTACCTACAATGAGCAGTTCTTC.

The V call is TRBV4-3, the J call TRBJ2-4; 8 nucleotides match TRBD2. Germline trimming cut 3 bases from V and 5 bases from J; bases unmatched to any gene: 9. From germline, CDR1 is LGHNA and CDR2 YSLEER. This CDR3 region has 16 residues. Here the CDR3 reads CASSQTSVVGQNIQYF. In nucleotides, the CDR3 is TGCGCCAGCAGCCAGACTAGCGTGGTTGGGCAAAACATTCAGTACTTC.